This T cell receptor (beta chain) originates from a study of T-cell memory formation after mild COVID-19. Trimming removed 11 bases at V and 10 bases at J, with 17 bases between. The germline CDR1 and CDR2 sequences are LNHNV and YYDKDF (reference sequence). The CDR3 runs 11 residues. Constant-segment-primed 5'RACE gave TCR alpha and TCR beta cDNA libraries with sample barcodes and UMIs. TCRdb analysed the 5' RACE reads with MiXCR anew, one entry per CDR3 protein. This sample has fewer than 550,000 distinct CDR3 sequences; over 15% occur once, and the top ten carry roughly 8%. Regarding this clonotype: Antigen unknown.

Study-level results: Pre-infection memory carried some responding clones, suggesting that cross-reactive memory joined.

The sample consisted of PBMCs or a T cell subset sorted from them (not recorded which). The chain joins TRBV15 to TRBJ1-2; D not resolved. The source is an adult woman who had mild COVID-19 (a few samples of this study predate the infection). Cell type and time point are not known. CDR3 coding DNA: TGTGCCTCTGGACGGATCATTGCCTACACCTTC. Protein product: CASGRIIAYTF.